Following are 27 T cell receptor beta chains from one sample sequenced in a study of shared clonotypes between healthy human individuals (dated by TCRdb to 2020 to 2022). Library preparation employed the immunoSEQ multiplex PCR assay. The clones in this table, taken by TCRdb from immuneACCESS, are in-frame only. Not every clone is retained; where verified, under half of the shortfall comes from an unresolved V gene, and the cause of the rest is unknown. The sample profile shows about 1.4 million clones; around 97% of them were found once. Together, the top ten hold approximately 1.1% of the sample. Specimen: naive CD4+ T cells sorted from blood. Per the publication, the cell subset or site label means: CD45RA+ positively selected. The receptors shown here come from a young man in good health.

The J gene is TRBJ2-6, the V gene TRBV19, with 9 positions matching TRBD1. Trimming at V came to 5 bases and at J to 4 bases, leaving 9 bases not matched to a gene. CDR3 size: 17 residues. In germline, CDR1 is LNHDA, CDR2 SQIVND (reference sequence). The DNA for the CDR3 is TGTGCCAGTAGTTTACGAACAGGGGGCGCGGGGGCCAACGTCCTGACTTTC. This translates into CASSLRTGGAGANVLTF.

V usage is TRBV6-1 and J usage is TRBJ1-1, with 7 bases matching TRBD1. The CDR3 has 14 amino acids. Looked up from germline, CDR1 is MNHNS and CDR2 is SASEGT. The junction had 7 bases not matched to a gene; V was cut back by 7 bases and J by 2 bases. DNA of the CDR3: TGTGCCAGCACCCTGGACAGGCCTAACACTGAAGCTTTCTTT. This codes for CASTLDRPNTEAFF.

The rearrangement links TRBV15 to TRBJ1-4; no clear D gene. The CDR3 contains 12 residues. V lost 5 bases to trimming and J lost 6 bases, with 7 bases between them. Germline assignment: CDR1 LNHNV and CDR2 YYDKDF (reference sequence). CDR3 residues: CATSDEDEKLFF. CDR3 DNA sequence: TGTGCCACCAGCGACGAGGATGAAAAACTGTTTTTT.

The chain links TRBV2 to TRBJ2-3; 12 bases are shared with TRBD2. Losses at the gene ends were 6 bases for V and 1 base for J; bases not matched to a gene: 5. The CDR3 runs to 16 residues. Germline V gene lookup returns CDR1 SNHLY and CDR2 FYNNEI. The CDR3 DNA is TGTGCCAGCAGCCGACTAGCGGGAGCCCGCACAGATACGCAGTATTTT. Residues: CASSRLAGARTDTQYF. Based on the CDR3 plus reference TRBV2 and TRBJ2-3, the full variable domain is EPEVTQTPSHQVTQMGQEVILRCVPISNHLYFYWYRQILGQKVEFLVSFYNNEISEKSEIFDDQFSVERPDGSNFTLKIRSTKLEDSAMYFCASSRLAGARTDTQYFGPGTRLTVL.

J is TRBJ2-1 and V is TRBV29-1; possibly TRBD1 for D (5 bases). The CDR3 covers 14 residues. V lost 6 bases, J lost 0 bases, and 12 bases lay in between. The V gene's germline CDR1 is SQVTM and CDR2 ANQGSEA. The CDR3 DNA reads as TGCAGCGTCCACGGACACGTCTCCTACAATGAGCAGTTCTTC. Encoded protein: CSVHGHVSYNEQFF.

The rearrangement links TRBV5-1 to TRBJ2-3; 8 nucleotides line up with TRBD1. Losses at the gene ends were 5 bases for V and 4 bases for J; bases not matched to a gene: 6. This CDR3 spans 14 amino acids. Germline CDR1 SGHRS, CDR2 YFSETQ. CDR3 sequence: CASSGTGLPDTQYF. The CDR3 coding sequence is TGCGCCAGCAGTGGGACAGGTCTGCCAGATACGCAGTATTTT. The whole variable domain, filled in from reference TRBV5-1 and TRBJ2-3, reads KAGVTQTPRYLIKTRGQQVTLSCSPISGHRSVSWYQQTPGQGLQFLFEYFSETQRNKGNFPGRFSGRQFSNSRSEMNVSTLELGDSALYLCASSGTGLPDTQYFGPGTRLTVL.

The CDR3 region is CASSRTGGGSYEQYF. The DNA for the CDR3 is TGCGCCAGCAGCCGGACAGGCGGTGGGTCCTACGAGCAGTACTTC. The genes are TRBV5-1 and TRBJ2-7, with 7 bases that match TRBD1. The CDR3 is made up of 15 amino acids. J lost 1 base, V lost 4 bases, and 8 bases had no gene match. CDR1 is SGHRS, CDR2 YFSETQ, per germline.

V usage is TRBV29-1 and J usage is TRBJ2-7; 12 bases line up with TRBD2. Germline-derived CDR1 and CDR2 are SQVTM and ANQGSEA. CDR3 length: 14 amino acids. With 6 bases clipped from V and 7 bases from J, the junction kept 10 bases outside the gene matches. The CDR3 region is CSVGRTSGAGEQYF. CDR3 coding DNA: TGCAGCGTCGGACGGACTAGCGGGGCTGGGGAGCAGTACTTC.

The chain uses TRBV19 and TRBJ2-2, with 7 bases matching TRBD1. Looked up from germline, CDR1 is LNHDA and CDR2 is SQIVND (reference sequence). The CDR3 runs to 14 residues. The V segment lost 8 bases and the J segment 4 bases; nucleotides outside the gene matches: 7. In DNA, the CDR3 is TGTGCCAGTCAGGACAGGCCCCGCACCGGGGAGCTGTTTTTT. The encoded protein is CASQDRPRTGELFF. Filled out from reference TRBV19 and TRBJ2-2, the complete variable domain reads DGGITQSPKYLFRKEGQNVTLSCEQNLNHDAMYWYRQDPGQGLRLIYYSQIVNDFQKGDIAEGYSVSREKKESFPLTVTSAQKNPTAFYLCASQDRPRTGELFFGEGSRLTVL.

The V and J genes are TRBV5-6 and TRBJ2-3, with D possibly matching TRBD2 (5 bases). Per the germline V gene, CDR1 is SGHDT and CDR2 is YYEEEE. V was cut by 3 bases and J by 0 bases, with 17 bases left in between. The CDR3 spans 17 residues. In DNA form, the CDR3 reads TGTGCCAGCAGCTCGGGGTACCGCACTTCTAGCACAGATACGCAGTATTTT. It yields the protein CASSSGYRTSSTDTQYF.

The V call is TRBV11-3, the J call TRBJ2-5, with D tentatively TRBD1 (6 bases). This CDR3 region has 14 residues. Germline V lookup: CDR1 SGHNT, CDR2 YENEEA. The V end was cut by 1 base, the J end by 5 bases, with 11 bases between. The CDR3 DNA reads TGTGCCAGCAGCTTAGGGGGCCAGGGGGAGACCCAGTACTTC. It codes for CASSLGGQGETQYF.

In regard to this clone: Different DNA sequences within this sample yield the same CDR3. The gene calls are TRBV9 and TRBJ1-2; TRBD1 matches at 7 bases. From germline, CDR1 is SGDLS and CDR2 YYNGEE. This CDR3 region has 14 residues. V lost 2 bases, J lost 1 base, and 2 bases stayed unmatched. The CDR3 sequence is CASSVTGSNYGYTF. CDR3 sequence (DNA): TGTGCCAGCAGCGTGACAGGGAGTAACTATGGCTACACCTTC.

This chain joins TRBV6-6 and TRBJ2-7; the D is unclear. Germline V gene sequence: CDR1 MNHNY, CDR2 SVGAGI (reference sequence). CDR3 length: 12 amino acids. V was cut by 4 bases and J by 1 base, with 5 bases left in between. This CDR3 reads CASSLLSYEQYF. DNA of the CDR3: TGTGCCAGCAGTTTATTGTCCTACGAGCAGTACTTC.

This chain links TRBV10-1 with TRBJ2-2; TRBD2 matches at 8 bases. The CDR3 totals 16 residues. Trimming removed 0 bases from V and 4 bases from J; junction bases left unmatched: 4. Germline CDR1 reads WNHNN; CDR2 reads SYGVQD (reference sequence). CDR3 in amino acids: CASSESSGSPTGELFF. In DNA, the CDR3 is TGCGCCAGCAGTGAGTCAAGCGGGAGTCCCACCGGGGAGCTGTTTTTT.

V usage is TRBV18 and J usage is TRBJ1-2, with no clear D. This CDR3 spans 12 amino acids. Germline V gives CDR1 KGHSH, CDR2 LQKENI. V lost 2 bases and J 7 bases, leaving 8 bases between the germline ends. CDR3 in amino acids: CASSPASRGYTF. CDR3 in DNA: TGTGCCAGCTCACCAGCATCGCGTGGCTACACCTTC.

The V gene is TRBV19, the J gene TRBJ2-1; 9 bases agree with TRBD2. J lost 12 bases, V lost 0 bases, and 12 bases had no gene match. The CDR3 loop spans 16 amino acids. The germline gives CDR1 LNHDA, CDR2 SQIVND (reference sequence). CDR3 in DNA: TGTGCCAGTAGTATAGAAGGCGCTAGCGGGATATGGGGGCAGTTCTTC. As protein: CASSIEGASGIWGQFF.

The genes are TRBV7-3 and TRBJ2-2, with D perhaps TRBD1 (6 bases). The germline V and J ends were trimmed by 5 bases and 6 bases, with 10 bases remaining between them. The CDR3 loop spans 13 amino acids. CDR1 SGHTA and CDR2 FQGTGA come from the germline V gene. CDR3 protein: CASSATGPGELFF. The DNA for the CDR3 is TGTGCCAGCAGCGCGACAGGTCCCGGGGAGCTGTTTTTT.

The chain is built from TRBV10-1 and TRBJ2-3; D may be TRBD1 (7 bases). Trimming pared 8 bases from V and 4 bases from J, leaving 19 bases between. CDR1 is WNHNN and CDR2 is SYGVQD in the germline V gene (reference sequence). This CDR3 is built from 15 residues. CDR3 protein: CASGRWQGGPDTQYF. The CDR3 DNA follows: TGCGCCAGCGGACGGTGGCAGGGGGGACCAGATACGCAGTATTTT.

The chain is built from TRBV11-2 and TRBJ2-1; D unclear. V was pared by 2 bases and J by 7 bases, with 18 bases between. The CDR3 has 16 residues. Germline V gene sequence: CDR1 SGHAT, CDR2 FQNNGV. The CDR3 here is CASSLNKDGLKNEQFF. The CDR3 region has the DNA TGTGCCAGCAGCTTAAACAAAGACGGCCTGAAGAATGAGCAGTTCTTC.

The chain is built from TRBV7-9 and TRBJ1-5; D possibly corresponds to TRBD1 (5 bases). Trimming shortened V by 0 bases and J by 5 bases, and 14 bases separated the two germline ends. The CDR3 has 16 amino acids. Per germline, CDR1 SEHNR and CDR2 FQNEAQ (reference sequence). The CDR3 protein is CASSLARPTGDQPQHF. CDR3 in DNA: TGTGCCAGCAGCTTAGCGAGACCCACGGGGGATCAGCCCCAGCATTTT.

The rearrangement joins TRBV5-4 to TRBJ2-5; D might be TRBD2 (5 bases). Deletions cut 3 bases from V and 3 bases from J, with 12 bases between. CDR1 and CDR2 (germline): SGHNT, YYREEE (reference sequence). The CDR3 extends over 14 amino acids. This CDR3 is CASSSRTAEETQYF. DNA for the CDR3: TGTGCCAGCAGCTCGAGGACTGCCGAAGAGACCCAGTACTTC.

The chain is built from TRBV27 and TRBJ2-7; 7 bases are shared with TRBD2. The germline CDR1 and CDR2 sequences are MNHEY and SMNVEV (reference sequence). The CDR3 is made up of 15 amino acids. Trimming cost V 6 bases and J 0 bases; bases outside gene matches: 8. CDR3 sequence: CASRNGLGNSYEQYF. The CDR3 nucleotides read TGTGCCAGCAGGAACGGACTAGGGAACTCCTACGAGCAGTACTTC.

CDR3 DNA sequence: TGTGCCAGCAGCCAAGTCGTAGCGAGGAGCTCCTACGAGCAGTACTTC. It translates to CASSQVVARSSYEQYF. The gene calls are TRBV14 and TRBJ2-7; TRBD2 might be the D (5 bases). The CDR3 is 16 residues long. V was pared by 1 base and J by 0 bases, with 13 bases between. Germline V gives CDR1 SGHDN, CDR2 FVKESK.

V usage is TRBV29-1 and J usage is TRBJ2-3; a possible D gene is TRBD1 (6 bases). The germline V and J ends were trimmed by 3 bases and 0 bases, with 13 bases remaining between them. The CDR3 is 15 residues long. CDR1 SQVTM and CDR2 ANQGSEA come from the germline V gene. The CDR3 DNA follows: TGCAGCGTTGATGGGGTACAGGGAAGCACAGATACGCAGTATTTT. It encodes CSVDGVQGSTDTQYF.

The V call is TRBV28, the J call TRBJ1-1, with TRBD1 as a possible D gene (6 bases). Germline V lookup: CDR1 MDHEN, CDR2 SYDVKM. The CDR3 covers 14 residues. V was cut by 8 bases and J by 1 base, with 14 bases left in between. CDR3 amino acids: CASHDRSRNTEAFF. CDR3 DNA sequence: TGTGCCAGCCACGACAGGTCCAGGAACACTGAAGCTTTCTTT.

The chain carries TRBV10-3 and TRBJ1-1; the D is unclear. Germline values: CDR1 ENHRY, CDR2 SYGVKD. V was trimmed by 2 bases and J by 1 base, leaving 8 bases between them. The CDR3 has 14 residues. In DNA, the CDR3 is TGTGCCATCAGTGAGGTCATAAAGAACACTGAAGCTTTCTTT. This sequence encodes CAISEVIKNTEAFF.

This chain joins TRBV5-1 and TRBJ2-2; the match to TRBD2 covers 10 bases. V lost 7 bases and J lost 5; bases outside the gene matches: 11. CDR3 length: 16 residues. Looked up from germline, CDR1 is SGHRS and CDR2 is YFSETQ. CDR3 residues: CASAVRLAGATGELFF. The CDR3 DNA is TGCGCCAGCGCCGTCCGGCTAGCGGGAGCTACCGGGGAGCTGTTTTTT.